Included here is one T cell receptor beta chain sequence, with context. In each PCR, synthetic TCR analog templates were spiked in. The protocol was immunoSEQ multiplex PCR, while the TCRdb copy is restricted to in-frame clones and leaves out a portion. The table shows about 91,000 clones, with around four fifths occurring only once. This sample is part of a study of PD-L1 blockade in urothelial cancer. Whole-study context: Administration of atezolizumab to patients began at some point between 2013 and 2015, at 1,200 mg intravenously every 3 weeks. Blood samples contained a median about 150,000 T cells.

Sample time point: peripheral blood 6 weeks after treatment start. The CDR3 extends over 16 amino acids. The germline V gene encodes CDR1 LNHDA and CDR2 SQIVND (reference sequence). J lost 1 base, V lost 5 bases, and 8 bases had no gene match. The chain employs TRBV19 and TRBJ1-2; the match to TRBD1 covers 9 bases. The TCR was taken from a man aged 65-85 years with urothelial cancer. Sequenced here: PBMCs, sampled around atezolizumab (anti-PD-L1) treatment. CDR3 region: CASSLSTTGGNYGYTF. The CDR3, as DNA: TGTGCCAGTAGTCTCTCGACGACAGGGGGTAACTATGGCTACACCTTC.